The clone carrying this TCR beta chain came up a few times. The TCR beta CDR3 regions underwent amplification using RNA transcripts as the source. An initial round of RT-PCR targeting the TCR CDR3 relied on the HTBI primer set. TCRdb independently ran MiXCR on the multiplex PCR reads; one entry per CDR3 protein. The table has approximately 590,000 distinct CDR3 sequences, 15% to 18% seen once. V gave up 2 bases and J gave up 4 bases, with 10 bases separating them. This CDR3 is 14 amino acids long. Per the germline V gene, CDR1 is MNHEY and CDR2 is SMNVEV (reference sequence). The record originates from a study of T cells in Graves' hyperthyroidism and ophthalmopathy.

Sequenced sample: blood. The receptor comes from a woman aged 30 to 39 with Graves' hyperthyroidism. This chain links TRBV27 with TRBJ2-3; D is unresolved. CDR3 loop: CASSLVGYSDTQYF. DNA for the CDR3: TGTGCCAGCAGTTTAGTCGGGTACTCAGATACGCAGTATTTT.